Reported below is one T cell receptor (beta chain). The sample carries other DNA sequences with the same CDR3. This sample was included in a study of blood T cell repertoires in COVID-19. Study-level information: COVID-19 samples collected from the United States, Italy and Spain covered acute and convalescent phases. T cells, B-cell-depleted T cells, or PBMCs provided the cDNA or gDNA that served as material.

The germline V gene has CDR1 SGHRS and CDR2 YFSETQ. V trimming: 3 bases; J trimming: 2 bases; junction bases outside the gene matches: 9. The length of the CDR3 is 16 residues. Authors' processing steps: Nucleated cell number was recorded as an estimate derived from reference gene primer amplification. Profiling relied on immunoSEQ multiplex PCR, and the TCRdb table lists in-frame clones only, not all of them. V, J and clone size derive from that table, while D and trimming were established from the DNA sequence. The sample shows 210,000 or so clones, 89% of them seen only once. Sequencing was done on a sample of peripheral blood. This sequence joins TRBV5-1 and TRBJ2-5, with 8 bases identical to TRBD2. The TCR originated in a middle-aged woman with acute or convalescent COVID-19. The CDR3 DNA reads as TGCGCCAGCAGCTGGGCGTCCGGGGGGGAACAAGAGACCCAGTACTTC. Its protein product is CASSWASGGEQETQYF.